A single sample gave rise to the 20 T cell receptor beta chains below, sequenced in a study of T cells in Graves' hyperthyroidism and ophthalmopathy. Researchers took RNA transcripts and amplified the TCR beta CDR3 regions from them. In the first-round RT-PCR of the TCR CDR3, the HTBI primer set was used. TCRdb redid the calling of the multiplex PCR reads with MiXCR, one entry per CDR3 protein. The table lists 96,000 or so distinct CDR3 sequences, under 65% of them singletons, with around 30% in the top ten. The sample comprised blood. These receptors were collected from a woman aged 40 to 50 with Graves' hyperthyroidism.

This clonotype occurred many times. The V and J genes are TRBV19 and TRBJ1-5; D gene uncertain. V lost 3 bases to trimming and J lost 4 bases, with 4 bases between them. CDR1 is LNHDA and CDR2 is SQIVND in the germline V gene (reference sequence). This CDR3 spans 12 amino acids. Here the CDR3 reads CASSMWNQPQHF. For the CDR3, the DNA is TGTGCCAGTAGTATGTGGAATCAGCCCCAGCATTTT.

The chain is built from TRBV10-3 and TRBJ1-2, with TRBD1 matching over 7 bases. Losses at the gene ends were 10 bases for V and 7 bases for J; bases not matched to a gene: 15. The germline V gene encodes CDR1 ENHRY and CDR2 SYGVKD. The CDR3 covers 14 residues. As DNA, the CDR3 is TGTGCCAGTAGACAGGGCGACAGTAGCGGTGGCTACACCTTC. It encodes CASRQGDSSGGYTF.

This clonotype was recorded many times. This sequence joins TRBV4-3 and TRBJ2-3, with 14 bases matching TRBD2. The CDR3 length is 15 residues. Trimming at V came to 4 bases and at J to 5 bases, leaving 2 bases not matched to a gene. Germline CDR1 and CDR2: LGHNA and YSLEER. The CDR3 DNA sequence: TGCGCCAGCAGCCGTGGGACTAGCGGGGGAGATACGCAGTATTTT. Protein: CASSRGTSGGDTQYF.

V gene TRBV5-1 combines with J gene TRBJ2-5; 14 positions agree with TRBD2. The germline V gene encodes CDR1 SGHRS and CDR2 YFSETQ. The trim removed 5 bases at V and 5 bases at J, leaving 5 bases unmatched. The CDR3 loop spans 15 amino acids. As DNA, the CDR3 is TGCGCCAGCAGGGGACTAGCGGGAGTCAGGGAGACCCAGTACTTC. This sequence encodes CASRGLAGVRETQYF.

In its sample, this clonotype is medium-sized. The chain uses TRBV15 and TRBJ1-2; unclear D gene. Germline CDR1 LNHNV, CDR2 YYDKDF (reference sequence). The V gene lost 2 bases and the J gene lost 3 bases, with 7 bases spanning the gap. The CDR3 totals 13 residues. CDR3 DNA sequence: TGTGCCACCAGCAGAACCGCAGACTATGGCTACACCTTC. Protein: CATSRTADYGYTF.

V gene TRBV24-1 combines with J gene TRBJ2-3; 13 bases fit TRBD2. With V trimmed by 3 bases and J by 3 bases, 5 bases remained unmatched. The CDR3 spans 17 residues. From germline, CDR1 is KGHDR and CDR2 SFDVKD. The CDR3 sequence is CATSDPGTSGTTDTQYF. The CDR3 DNA is TGTGCCACCAGTGATCCTGGGACTAGCGGGACTACAGATACGCAGTATTTT.

This clonotype was seen ten or more times. This CDR3 reads CASTDTNTGELFF. CDR3 sequence (DNA): TGTGCCAGTACAGACACGAACACCGGGGAGCTGTTTTTT. This chain connects TRBV19 to TRBJ2-2, with no clear D. Per the germline V gene, CDR1 is LNHDA and CDR2 is SQIVND (reference sequence). The length of the CDR3 is 13 residues. The ends were cut back, 7 bases at V and 0 bases at J, with 6 bases in the middle.

This clonotype has only a few counts. This sequence joins TRBV7-8 and TRBJ2-7, with 13 bases fitting TRBD2. In germline, CDR1 is SGHVS, CDR2 FQNEAQ. With V trimmed by 5 bases and J by 3 bases, 13 bases remained unmatched. The CDR3 has 18 amino acids. DNA of the CDR3: TGTGCCAGCAGCCAAGGGTTACTAGCGGGAGGGCCCTTCTACGAGCAGTACTTC. This sequence encodes CASSQGLLAGGPFYEQYF. The full variable domain, with the rest looked up from reference TRBV7-8 and TRBJ2-7, is GAGVSQSPRYKVAKRGQDVALRCDPISGHVSLFWYQQALGQGPEFLTYFQNEAQLDKSGLPSDRFFAERPEGSVSTLKIQRTQQEDSAVYLCASSQGLLAGGPFYEQYFGPGTRLTVT.

This clonotype has at least ten counts. The chain recombines TRBV7-2 with TRBJ2-1, with D possibly being TRBD2 (6 bases). This CDR3 is built from 12 residues. V was cut by 5 bases and J by 9 bases, with 11 bases left in between. CDR1 SGHTA and CDR2 FQGNSA come from the germline V gene. The CDR3 loop reads CASSKLALEQFF. The CDR3 DNA reads as TGTGCCAGCAGCAAACTAGCTCTTGAGCAGTTCTTC.

This clonotype came up many times. This sequence joins TRBV7-9 and TRBJ1-6, with D uncertain. V was shortened by 4 bases and J by 10 bases, with 14 bases between the two germline ends. Germline CDR1 and CDR2: SEHNR and FQNEAQ (reference sequence). The CDR3 is 14 residues long. The CDR3 bases are TGTGCCAGCAGCTGGTCCCCGTCGGAGTCACCCCTCCACTTT. Protein sequence: CASSWSPSESPLHF.

The rearrangement joins TRBV20-1 to TRBJ2-7; 7 nucleotides align to TRBD2. The V gene's germline CDR1 is DFQATT and CDR2 SNEGSKA (reference sequence). Trimming removed 7 bases from V and 2 bases from J; junction bases left unmatched: 5. The length of the CDR3 is 12 residues. CDR3 coding DNA: TGCAGTGAGCGGACTAGTCCCTACGAGCAGTACTTC. This codes for CSERTSPYEQYF.

The J gene is TRBJ1-1, the V gene TRBV20-1, with D uncertain. The CDR3 runs 12 residues. Germline assignment: CDR1 DFQATT and CDR2 SNEGSKA (reference sequence). V lost 8 bases and J 3 bases, leaving 13 bases between the germline ends. The CDR3 nucleotides are TGCAGTAGCGGGAGTGCCGACACTGAAGCTTTCTTT. This translates into CSSGSADTEAFF.

In its sample, this clonotype was seen many times. This sequence may be a read error, since a much larger clone differs from it by one base. The J gene is TRBJ1-2, the V gene TRBV7-3, with no clear D. This CDR3 is built from 13 residues. Germline V gene lookup returns CDR1 SGHTA and CDR2 FQGTGA. The CDR3 DNA reads as TGTGCCAGCAGCCCAGGCAGTAACCATGGCTACACCTTC. It translates to CASSPGSNHGYTF.

This clonotype has at least ten counts. The chain has TRBV20-1 and TRBJ2-7; D gene uncertain. This CDR3 has 14 residues. Germline CDR1 DFQATT, CDR2 SNEGSKA (reference sequence). Trimming took 0 bases from V and 6 from J, leaving 15 bases between them. CDR3 in DNA: TGCAGTGCTAGAGATACTGGGCCTGAGGTCGAGCAGTACTTC. The encoded protein is CSARDTGPEVEQYF.

V and J are TRBV14 and TRBJ2-5; no clear D. The CDR3 is made up of 13 amino acids. The V gene's germline CDR1 is SGHDN and CDR2 FVKESK. Trimming left V 4 bases short and J 13 bases short, with 19 bases between. CDR3 coding DNA: TGTGCCAGCAGCCTTAACGATCGCCCCCCCGCGTACTTC. Amino acids: CASSLNDRPPAYF. Complete variable domain (other parts from reference TRBV14 and TRBJ2-5): EAGVTQFPSHSVIEKGQTVTLRCDPISGHDNLYWYRRVMGKEIKFLLHFVKESKQDESGMPNNRFLAERTGGTYSTLKVQPAELEDSGVYFCASSLNDRPPAYFGPGTRLLVL.

This chain links TRBV15 with TRBJ2-5; D not certain. Germline loops: CDR1 LNHNV, CDR2 YYDKDF (reference sequence). V gave up 3 bases and J gave up 2 bases, with 13 bases separating them. The CDR3 totals 15 residues. CDR3 residues: CATSSLARSQETQYF. The CDR3 bases are TGTGCCACCAGCAGCTTGGCGCGTTCACAAGAGACCCAGTACTTC.

The rearrangement uses TRBV19 and TRBJ1-5, with D possibly TRBD1 on 5 matching bases. This CDR3 is built from 14 residues. CDR1 is LNHDA and CDR2 is SQIVND in the germline V gene (reference sequence). V was pared by 4 bases and J by 2 bases, with 9 bases between. CDR3 DNA sequence: TGTGCCAGTAGTAGAACAGGTCGCAATCAGCCCCAGCATTTT. It is translated as CASSRTGRNQPQHF.

The V and J genes are TRBV2 and TRBJ1-2; D not resolved. Trimming took off 7 bases at V and 8 bases at J, with 17 bases between the two ends. Germline CDR1 SNHLY, CDR2 FYNNEI. The length of the CDR3 is 13 residues. The CDR3 protein is CASNPPMGAGYTF. For the CDR3, the DNA is TGTGCCAGCAACCCCCCGATGGGAGCCGGCTACACCTTC.

This clonotype was counted between two and nine times. Just one base apart from a much larger clone, this may be a read error. The chain couples TRBV19 to TRBJ1-1; 7 bases match TRBD1. The germline V gene has CDR1 LNHDA and CDR2 SQIVND (reference sequence). CDR3 length equals 15 residues. The CDR3 is CASSISLTGRTGAFF. In nucleotides, the CDR3 is TGTGCCAGTAGTATATCCCTGACAGGGAGGACTGGAGCTTTCTTT.

On this clonotype itself: This may be a read error: a much more frequent sequence differs by one nucleotide. The CDR3 coding sequence is TGTGCCAGCAGCTTAGGGAGGGGGGGGACCCAGTACTTC. It translates to CASSLGRGGTQYF. The rearrangement links TRBV7-8 to TRBJ2-5; D is perhaps TRBD2 (7 bases). The V gene lost 1 base and the J gene lost 7 bases, with 10 bases spanning the gap. Germline CDR1 and CDR2: SGHVS and FQNEAQ. This CDR3 has 13 amino acids.